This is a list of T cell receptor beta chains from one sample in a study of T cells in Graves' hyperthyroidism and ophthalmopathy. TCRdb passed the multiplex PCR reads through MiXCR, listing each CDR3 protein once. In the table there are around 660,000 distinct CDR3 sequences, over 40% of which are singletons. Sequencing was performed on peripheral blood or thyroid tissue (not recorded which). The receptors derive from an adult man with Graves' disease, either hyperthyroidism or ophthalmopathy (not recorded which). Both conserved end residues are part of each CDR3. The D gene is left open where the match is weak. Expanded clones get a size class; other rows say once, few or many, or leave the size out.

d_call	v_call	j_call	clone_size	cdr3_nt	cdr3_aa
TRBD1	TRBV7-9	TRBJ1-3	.	TGTGCCAGCAGTTTACCAGAGGACAGGGGAGGAAACACCATATATTTT	CASSLPEDRGGNTIYF
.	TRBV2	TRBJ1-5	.	TGTGCCAGCAGTAAAGAGGCCGGCGGCAATCAGCCCCAGCATTTT	CASSKEAGGNQPQHF
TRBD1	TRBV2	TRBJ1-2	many	TGTGCCAGCTTCGACCCAGGGGGTTATGGCTACACCTTC	CASFDPGGYGYTF
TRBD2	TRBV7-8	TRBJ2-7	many	TGTGCCAGCAGTCTAGCGGGGCCGACCTACGAGCAGTACTTC	CASSLAGPTYEQYF
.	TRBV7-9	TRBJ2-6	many	TGTGCCAGCAGCTTACCCCGACAGGGACTCGGGGCCAACGTCCTGACTTTC	CASSLPRQGLGANVLTF
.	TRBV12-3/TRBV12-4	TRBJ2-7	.	TGTGCCAGCAGTTTCGGGGGCGAATCCTACGAGCAGTACTTC	CASSFGGESYEQYF
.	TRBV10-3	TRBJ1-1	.	TGTGCCATCAGTGGAGGGGGGCTGAGCACTGAAGCTTTCTTT	CAISGGGLSTEAFF
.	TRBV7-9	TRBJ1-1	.	TGTGCCAGCAGCTCCCAGGGACGCACTGAAGCTTTCTTT	CASSSQGRTEAFF
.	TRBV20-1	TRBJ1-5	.	TGCAGTGCCGAGTTACATGGGGGTCTCAATAGCAATCAGCCCCAGCATTTT	CSAELHGGLNSNQPQHF
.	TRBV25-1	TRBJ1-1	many	TGTGCCAGCAGTGAATGGGGTCAAAACACTGAAGCTTTCTTT	CASSEWGQNTEAFF
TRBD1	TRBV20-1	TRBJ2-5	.	TGCAGTGCGTACGCAGGGGGCGCTGGGGAGACCCAGTACTTC	CSAYAGGAGETQYF
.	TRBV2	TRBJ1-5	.	TGTGCCAGCAGTGAAGCAGGGTTGCCCCAGCATTTT	CASSEAGLPQHF
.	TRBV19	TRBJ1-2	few	TGTGCCAGTAGTATACGGGCGGCGGGCTATGGCTACACCTTC	CASSIRAAGYGYTF